This T cell receptor beta chain is drawn from a study of blood T cells in healthy people across ages. The length of the CDR3 is 14 residues. Trimming pared 6 bases from V and 0 bases from J, leaving 12 bases between. Germline values: CDR1 MNHNS, CDR2 SASEGT. Primers used in a second PCR of roughly 7 to 12 cycles were a sample-barcoded 5' primer and a J-beta primer mix. Each CDR3 protein gets one entry after TCRdb re-called the 5' RACE reads with MiXCR. The sample includes 380,000 or so distinct CDR3 sequences, 45% to 65% of them seen just once. Sequenced sample: blood. This chain connects TRBV6-1 to TRBJ2-7; D gene uncertain. The clonotype originates from a man in his 60s in good health. This chain's CDR3 is CASRTPRASYEQYF. The DNA of the CDR3 is TGTGCCAGCAGAACCCCTAGGGCCTCCTACGAGCAGTACTTC.